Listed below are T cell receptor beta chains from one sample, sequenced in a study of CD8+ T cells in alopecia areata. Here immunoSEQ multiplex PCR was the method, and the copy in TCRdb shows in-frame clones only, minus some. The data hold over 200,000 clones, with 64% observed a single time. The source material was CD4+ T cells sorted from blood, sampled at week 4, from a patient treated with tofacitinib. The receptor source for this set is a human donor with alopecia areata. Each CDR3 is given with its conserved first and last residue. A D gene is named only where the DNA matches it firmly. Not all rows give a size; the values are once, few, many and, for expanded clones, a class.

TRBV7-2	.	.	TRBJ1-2	TGTGCCAGCAGCTTCGACACCGATGGCTACACCTTC	CASSFDTDGYTF
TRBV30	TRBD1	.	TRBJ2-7	TGTGCCTGGAGTACGGGGACAGGGGGTTCCTACGAGCAGTACTTC	CAWSTGTGGSYEQYF
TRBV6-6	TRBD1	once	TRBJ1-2	TGTGCCAGCAGTTTCCCGGGAGGGACAGACTATGGCTACACCTTC	CASSFPGGTDYGYTF
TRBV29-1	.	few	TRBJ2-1	TGCAGCGTTGGATCGGGTGGGGATGAGCAGTTCTTC	CSVGSGGDEQFF
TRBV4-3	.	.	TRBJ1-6	TGCGCCAGCAGCCAAGACCAGACTGGGAGATCACCCCTCCACTTT	CASSQDQTGRSPLHF
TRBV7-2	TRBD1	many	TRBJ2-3	TGTGCCAGCAGCTCCAGACAGGGGGGCACAGATACGCAGTATTTT	CASSSRQGGTDTQYF
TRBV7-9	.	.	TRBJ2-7	TGTGCCAGCAGCTTAGCGGGGAAAGGCGAGCAGTACTTC	CASSLAGKGEQYF
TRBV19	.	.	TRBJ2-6	TGTGCCAGTAGTATATGGTGGGTTTCCGGGGCCAACGTCCTGACTTTC	CASSIWWVSGANVLTF
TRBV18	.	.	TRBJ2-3	TGTGCCAGCTCCCCTCCGAGCACAGATACGCAGTATTTT	CASSPPSTDTQYF
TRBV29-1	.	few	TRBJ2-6	TGCAGCGTCGGTTCTGGGGCCAACGTCCTGACTTTC	CSVGSGANVLTF
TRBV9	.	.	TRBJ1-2	TGTGCCAGCAGCGGCGGGAGTGGCTATGGCTACACCTTC	CASSGGSGYGYTF
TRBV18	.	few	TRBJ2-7	TGTGCCAGCTCACCAAGGGCAGGGGATCCCTACGAGCAGTACTTC	CASSPRAGDPYEQYF
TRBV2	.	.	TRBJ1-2	TGTGCCAGCAGTGCCTCGACTCTTAACTATGGCTACACCTTC	CASSASTLNYGYTF
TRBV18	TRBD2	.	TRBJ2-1	TGTGCCAGCTCACCTTCGGTCGCGGGGGGTCCTTACAATGAGCAGTTCTTC	CASSPSVAGGPYNEQFF
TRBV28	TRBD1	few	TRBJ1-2	TGTGCCAGCAGCTACGGGACAGGGGGCCTCGGGAGCTACACCTTC	CASSYGTGGLGSYTF
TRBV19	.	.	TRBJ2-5	TGTGCCAGTAGTGCTCAAGAGACCCAGTACTTC	CASSAQETQYF
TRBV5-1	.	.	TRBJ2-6	TGCGCCAGCAGTCTAGACTCTGGGGCCAACGTCCTGACTTTC	CASSLDSGANVLTF
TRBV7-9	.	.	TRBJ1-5	TGTGCCAGCAGCTTAGCTGCACAGGGTGGAAATCAGCCCCAGCATTTT	CASSLAAQGGNQPQHF
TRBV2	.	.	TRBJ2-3	TGTGCCAGCGCCGACAGCCGCACAGATACGCAGTATTTT	CASADSRTDTQYF
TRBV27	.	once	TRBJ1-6	TGTGCCAGCAGTTTCGGGATGGGTTCACCCCTCCACTTT	CASSFGMGSPLHF
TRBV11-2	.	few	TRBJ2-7	TGTGCCAGCAGCCACCTAAGACGGGACACCTACGAGCAGTACTTC	CASSHLRRDTYEQYF
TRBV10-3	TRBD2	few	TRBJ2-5	TGTGCCATCAGGGGGACTAGCGGACAAGAGACCCAGTACTTC	CAIRGTSGQETQYF
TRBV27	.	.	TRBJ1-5	TGTGCCAGCAGTTTAGTAGGGGATCAGCCCCAGCATTTT	CASSLVGDQPQHF
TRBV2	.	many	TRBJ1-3	TGTGCCAGCAGTGAACAGGGTGGAAACACCATATATTTT	CASSEQGGNTIYF
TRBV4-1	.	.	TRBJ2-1	TGCGCCAGCAGCCAAGGGATCGGGAACACAGGATCCAATGAGCAGTTCTTC	CASSQGIGNTGSNEQFF
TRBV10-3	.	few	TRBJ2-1	TGTGCCATCAGTGAGTCGTCAACGGGGCGGCATGAGCAGTTCTTC	CAISESSTGRHEQFF
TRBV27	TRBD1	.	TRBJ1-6	TGTGCCAGCAGACGGACCGGGACAGGGGTCGAGGGCTCAAATTCACCCCTCCACTTT	CASRRTGTGVEGSNSPLHF
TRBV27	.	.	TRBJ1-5	TGTGCCAGCAGTTCCCCCCAACAGCCCCAGCATTTT	CASSSPQQPQHF
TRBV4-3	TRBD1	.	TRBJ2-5	TGCGCCAGCAGCCCTGGGGACAGGGATGTAGAGACCCAGTACTTC	CASSPGDRDVETQYF